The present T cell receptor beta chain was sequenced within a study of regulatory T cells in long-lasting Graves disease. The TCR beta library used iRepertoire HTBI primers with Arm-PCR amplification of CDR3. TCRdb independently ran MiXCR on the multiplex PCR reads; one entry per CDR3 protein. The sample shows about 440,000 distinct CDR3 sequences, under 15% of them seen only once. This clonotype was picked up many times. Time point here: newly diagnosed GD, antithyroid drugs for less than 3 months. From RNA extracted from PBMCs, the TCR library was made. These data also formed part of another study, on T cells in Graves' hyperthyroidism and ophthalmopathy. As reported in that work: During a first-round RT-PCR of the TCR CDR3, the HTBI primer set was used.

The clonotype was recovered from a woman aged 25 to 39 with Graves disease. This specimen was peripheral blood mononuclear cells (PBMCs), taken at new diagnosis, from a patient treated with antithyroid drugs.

The CDR3, as DNA: TGTGCCAGCAGTCGACAGGGACAGCTAGACTACGAGCAGTACTTC. It is translated as CASSRQGQLDYEQYF. The chain carries TRBV28 and TRBJ2-7, with TRBD1 identical over 7 bases. Germline V CDR1 and CDR2: MDHEN, SYDVKM. The CDR3 runs to 15 residues. Trimming at V came to 5 bases and at J to 3 bases, leaving 10 bases not matched to a gene.